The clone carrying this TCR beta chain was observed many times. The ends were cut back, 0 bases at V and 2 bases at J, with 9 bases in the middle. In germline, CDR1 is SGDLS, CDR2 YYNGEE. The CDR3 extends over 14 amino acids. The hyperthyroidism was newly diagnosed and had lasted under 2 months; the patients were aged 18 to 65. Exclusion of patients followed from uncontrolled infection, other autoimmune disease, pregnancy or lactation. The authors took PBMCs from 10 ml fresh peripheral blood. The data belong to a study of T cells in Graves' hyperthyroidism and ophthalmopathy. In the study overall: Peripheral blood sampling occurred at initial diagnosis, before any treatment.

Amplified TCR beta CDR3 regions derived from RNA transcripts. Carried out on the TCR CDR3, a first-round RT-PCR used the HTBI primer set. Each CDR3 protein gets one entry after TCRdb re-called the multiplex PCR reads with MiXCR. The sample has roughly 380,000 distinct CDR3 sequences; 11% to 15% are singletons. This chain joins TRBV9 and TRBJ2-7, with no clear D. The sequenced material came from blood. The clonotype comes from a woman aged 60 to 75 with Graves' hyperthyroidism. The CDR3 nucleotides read TGTGCCAGCAGCGTAGATCTGACGACCTACGAGCAGTACTTC. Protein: CASSVDLTTYEQYF.